One sample yielded the 17 T cell receptor beta chains listed below, sequenced in a study of blood T cell repertoires in COVID-19. Profiled with immunoSEQ multiplex PCR; TCRdb holds only in-frame clones, not every one. The data show around 290,000 clones, roughly 90% seen once. The material sequenced was PBMCs or T cells enriched from blood (not recorded which). The receptors shown here come from a woman aged 25 to 45 who had recovered from COVID-19.

The CDR3 here is CASSPTGGAETQYF. Written as DNA, the CDR3 is TGTGCCAGCAGCCCCACAGGGGGCGCCGAGACCCAGTACTTC. The chain links TRBV7-3 to TRBJ2-5, with 9 nucleotides matching TRBD1. Germline loops: CDR1 SGHTA, CDR2 FQGTGA. The ends lost 5 bases at V and 5 bases at J; junction bases unmatched: 6. This CDR3 spans 14 amino acids.

The chain combines TRBV25-1 with TRBJ2-1, with 8 positions matching TRBD2. The CDR3 is made up of 17 amino acids. J was trimmed by 4 bases and V by 3 bases; bases with no gene match: 11. Germline CDR1 MGHDK, CDR2 SYGVNS. The CDR3 reads CASSDDTPGLGYNEQFF. The CDR3 DNA is TGTGCCAGCAGTGATGATACTCCGGGACTAGGATACAATGAGCAGTTCTTC.

The gene calls are TRBV19 and TRBJ1-1; D gene ambiguous. V was cut by 4 bases and J by 3 bases, with 15 bases left in between. CDR3 size: 15 residues. Germline-derived CDR1 and CDR2 are LNHDA and SQIVND (reference sequence). CDR3 protein: CASSTEAGVDTEAFF. The CDR3 coding sequence is TGTGCCAGTAGTACGGAGGCCGGAGTGGACACTGAAGCTTTCTTT.

The chain combines TRBV9 with TRBJ1-4; D is perhaps TRBD1 (5 bases). The germline V gene encodes CDR1 SGDLS and CDR2 YYNGEE. The CDR3 consists of 16 residues. Trimming took 6 bases from V and 0 from J, leaving 15 bases between them. DNA for the CDR3: TGTGCCAGCACCAAACAGGACATTGCAACTAATGAAAAACTGTTTTTT. This codes for CASTKQDIATNEKLFF.

This clone was counted a single time. The J gene is TRBJ1-5, the V gene TRBV10-2; 8 nucleotides agree with TRBD1. The CDR3 spans 15 residues. The germline gives CDR1 WSHSY, CDR2 SAAADI. Trimming took 4 bases from V and 5 from J; bases not matched to a gene: 7. The CDR3 sequence is CASSGIRGLDQPQHF. The CDR3 bases are TGCGCCAGCAGTGGGATCAGGGGGCTGGATCAGCCCCAGCATTTT.

V is TRBV5-6 and J is TRBJ1-5; no clear D. The CDR3 is 12 amino acids. Germline assignment: CDR1 SGHDT and CDR2 YYEEEE. V was pared by 4 bases and J by 5 bases, with 7 bases between. As DNA, the CDR3 is TGTGCCAGCAGCCTGGGAGATCAGCCCCAGCATTTT. This encodes CASSLGDQPQHF.

Notes on this clone: The junction departs from the called germline gene at one end, perhaps through a read error. This chain joins TRBV6-2 or TRBV6-3 and TRBJ2-7, with D perhaps matching TRBD2 (7 bases). Germline CDR1 MNHEY, CDR2 SVGEGT. This CDR3 comprises 13 residues. CDR3 region: CASSYSSGGAKFF. The CDR3, as DNA: TGTGCCAGCAGTTACTCGAGTGGGGGGGCCAAGTTCTTC.

This clone was recorded only once. J is TRBJ2-3 and V is TRBV27, with D possibly matching TRBD2 (6 bases). The germline V gene has CDR1 MNHEY and CDR2 SMNVEV (reference sequence). V gave up 6 bases and J gave up 4 bases, with 17 bases separating them. The CDR3 runs 15 residues. The CDR3 reads CASSSHAGLADTQYF. CDR3 in DNA: TGTGCCAGCAGCTCCCACGCGGGGCTTGCAGATACGCAGTATTTT.

As for this clone: Mismatch with germline at one junction end may stem from a read error. This rearrangement joins TRBV5-4 to TRBJ2-3, with a weak D call TRBD1 (6 bases). The CDR3 runs 14 residues. CDR1 is SGHNT and CDR2 is YYREEE in the germline V gene (reference sequence). In DNA, the CDR3 is TGTGCCAGCAGGTTGGGGGCAAGCACAGATACGCAGTATTTT. Translated, it gives CASRLGASTDTQYF.

The chain has TRBV7-2 and TRBJ2-2, with 15 bases that match TRBD2. The CDR3 sequence is 20 residues long. Germline-derived CDR1 and CDR2 are SGHTA and FQGNSA. Germline trimming cut 0 bases from V and 1 base from J; bases unmatched to any gene: 6. The CDR3 here is CASSLAGTSGRTLNTGELFF. CDR3 nucleotide sequence: TGTGCCAGCAGCTTAGCGGGGACTAGCGGGAGGACGCTGAACACCGGGGAGCTGTTTTTT. The variable domain in full, completed from reference TRBV7-2 and TRBJ2-2, reads GAGVSQSPSNKVTEKGKDVELRCDPISGHTALYWYRQSLGQGLEFLIYFQGNSAPDKSGLPSDRFSAERTGGSVSTLTIQRTQQEDSAVYLCASSLAGTSGRTLNTGELFFGEGSRLTVL.

V and J are TRBV19 and TRBJ1-2; 7 positions agree with TRBD1. The V and J ends lost 3 bases and 7 bases, in that order; junction bases with no gene match: 5. Germline V gene lookup returns CDR1 LNHDA and CDR2 SQIVND (reference sequence). CDR3 size: 13 residues. CDR3 in amino acids: CASSIGDSIGYTF. In DNA, the CDR3 is TGTGCCAGTAGTATCGGGGACAGCATTGGCTACACCTTC.

The CDR3, as DNA: TGTGCCAGCAGTGAGAGTTCCTACGAGCAGTACTTC. As protein: CASSESSYEQYF. The chain joins TRBV6-2 or TRBV6-3 to TRBJ2-7; D ambiguous. Trimming left V 5 bases short and J 1 base short, with 6 bases between. Looked up from germline, CDR1 is MNHEY and CDR2 is SVGEGT. The CDR3 runs 12 residues.

The rearrangement uses TRBV3-1 (or the pseudogene TRBV3-2) and TRBJ2-5; 7 bases are shared with TRBD1. Trimming removed 2 bases from V and 5 bases from J; junction bases left unmatched: 8. Germline V gene data show CDR1 as LGHDT and CDR2 as YNNKEL (reference sequence). CDR3 length: 15 amino acids. The CDR3 nucleotides read TGTGCCAGCAGCCAATCTAGGGGGCCGACCGAGACCCAGTACTTC. Its translation is CASSQSRGPTETQYF.

The genes are TRBV5-1 and TRBJ1-2; TRBD1 agrees at 7 bases. The CDR3 totals 15 residues. Germline-derived CDR1 and CDR2 are SGHRS and YFSETQ. V gave up 4 bases and J gave up 2 bases; unmatched junction bases: 8. CDR3 in DNA: TGCGCCAGCAGCAACCGGGAGACAGGGAACTATGGCTACACCTTC. It specifies CASSNRETGNYGYTF.

This clone was seen more than once but under ten times. This rearrangement joins TRBV6-4 to TRBJ2-3, with TRBD1 identical over 9 bases. Germline lookup yields CDR1 MRHNA and CDR2 SNTAGT. V lost 3 bases to trimming and J lost 4 bases; unmatched junction nucleotides: 5. This CDR3 comprises 15 residues. The DNA for the CDR3 is TGTGCCAGCAGTGAAGGGACAGGGCAGGCAGATACGCAGTATTTT. Translated, it gives CASSEGTGQADTQYF.

This sequence joins TRBV19 and TRBJ2-5; D is possibly TRBD2 (6 bases). V was shortened by 6 bases and J by 9 bases, with 32 bases between the two germline ends. The germline V gene has CDR1 LNHDA and CDR2 SQIVND (reference sequence). The CDR3 length is 18 residues. In DNA, the CDR3 is TGTGCCAGTAGCCAATCCGGAGGGCCGGGTTTCGCACAAGCGGCCCAGTACTTC. Protein: CASSQSGGPGFAQAAQYF.

The chain combines TRBV5-6 with TRBJ2-3, with D hard to call. V was trimmed by 1 base and J by 0 bases, leaving 6 bases between them. The germline V gene encodes CDR1 SGHDT and CDR2 YYEEEE. The CDR3 sequence is 14 residues long. This chain's CDR3 is CASSLSSSTDTQYF. CDR3 nucleotides: TGTGCCAGCAGCTTGAGTAGTAGCACAGATACGCAGTATTTT.